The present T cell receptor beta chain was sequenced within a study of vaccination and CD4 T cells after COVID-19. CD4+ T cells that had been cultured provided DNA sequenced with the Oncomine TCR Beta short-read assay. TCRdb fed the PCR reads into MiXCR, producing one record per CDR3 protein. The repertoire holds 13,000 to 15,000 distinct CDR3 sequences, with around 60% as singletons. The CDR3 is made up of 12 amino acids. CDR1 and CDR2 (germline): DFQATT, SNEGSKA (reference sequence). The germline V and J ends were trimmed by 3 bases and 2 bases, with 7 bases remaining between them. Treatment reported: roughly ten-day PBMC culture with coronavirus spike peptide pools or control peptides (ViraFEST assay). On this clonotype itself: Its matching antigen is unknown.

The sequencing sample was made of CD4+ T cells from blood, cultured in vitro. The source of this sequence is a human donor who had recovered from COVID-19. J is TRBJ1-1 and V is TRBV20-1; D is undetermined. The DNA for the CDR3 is TGCAGTGCTAGGGTCAGTAACACTGAAGCTTTCTTT. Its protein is CSARVSNTEAFF.